Below are 12 T cell receptor beta chains sequenced from a single sample in a study of early stage breast cancer tumors. The data were produced by immunoSEQ multiplex PCR, yet TCRdb's version contains in-frame clones alone and is incomplete. This table holds roughly 60,000 clones, about three quarters found once. The sequencing sample was made of blood. These receptors were obtained from a person aged 25 to 39 with breast cancer.

The chain couples TRBV13 to TRBJ2-7; the match to TRBD2 covers 10 bases. The V gene end was trimmed by 3 bases and the J gene end by 6 bases; junction bases not matched to a gene: 11. The CDR3 consists of 16 residues. CDR1 PRHDT and CDR2 FYEKMQ come from the germline V gene (reference sequence). DNA of the CDR3: TGTGCCAGCAGCTTCCGGACTAGCGGACCTCTCTTCGAGCAGTACTTC. Protein: CASSFRTSGPLFEQYF.

This clone was seen once. DNA for the CDR3: TGTGCCAGCAGCGCCGGACAGGGTGGCACAGATACGCAGTATTTT. It codes for CASSAGQGGTDTQYF. This chain links TRBV9 with TRBJ2-3, with 8 bases aligning to TRBD1. The CDR3 runs 15 residues. The V gene end was trimmed by 3 bases and the J gene end by 1 base; junction bases not matched to a gene: 4. Germline CDR1 SGDLS, CDR2 YYNGEE.

This clone is a singleton in its sample. The V and J genes are TRBV5-4 and TRBJ2-1, with 8 positions matching TRBD2. Germline V gene data show CDR1 as SGHNT and CDR2 as YYREEE (reference sequence). This CDR3 contains 16 residues. V was pared by 0 bases and J by 5 bases, with 7 bases of the junction left unmatched. The CDR3 coding sequence is TGTGCCAGCAGCTTGGGGCTAGCGGGCGGTAACAATGAGCAGTTCTTC. It specifies CASSLGLAGGNNEQFF.

The rearrangement joins TRBV4-1 to TRBJ2-2; TRBD2 matches 10 bases. The CDR3 runs to 16 residues. The junction had 2 bases not matched to a gene; V was cut back by 1 base and J by 3 bases. Per germline, CDR1 MGHRA and CDR2 YSYEKL. The CDR3 sequence is CASSQGLAGDTGELFF. The CDR3 bases are TGCGCCAGCAGCCAAGGGCTAGCGGGAGACACCGGGGAGCTGTTTTTT.

This clone was seen a few times. The CDR3 DNA is TGTGCCAGCAGCTTAGGAGGTAGCGGGAGCACAGATACGCAGTATTTT. It translates to CASSLGGSGSTDTQYF. The rearrangement joins TRBV11-2 to TRBJ2-3, with TRBD2 matching 7 bases. The CDR3 is 16 amino acids. J lost 0 bases, V lost 1 base, and 4 bases had no gene match. The germline V gene has CDR1 SGHAT and CDR2 FQNNGV.

The chain joins TRBV11-2 to TRBJ2-5; D might be TRBD1 or TRBD2, each matching 5 bases. This CDR3 has 17 residues. Per germline, CDR1 SGHAT and CDR2 FQNNGV. Trimming removed 1 base at V and 0 bases at J, with 15 bases between. The CDR3 bases are TGTGCCAGCAGCTTAGGATGGGGGAGAGGCAACCAAGAGACCCAGTACTTC. It codes for CASSLGWGRGNQETQYF.

This clone was detected once. V usage is TRBV19 and J usage is TRBJ1-1; D ambiguous. Deletions cut 3 bases from V and 6 bases from J, with 8 bases between. This CDR3 comprises 12 residues. The germline V gene encodes CDR1 LNHDA and CDR2 SQIVND (reference sequence). The CDR3 here is CASSIDPAEAFF. In DNA, the CDR3 is TGTGCCAGTAGTATTGACCCGGCTGAAGCTTTCTTT.

The chain has TRBV5-6 and TRBJ1-4, with a possible D match to TRBD1 (5 bases). The length of the CDR3 is 14 residues. V gave up 2 bases and J gave up 11 bases, with 16 bases separating them. CDR1 and CDR2 (germline): SGHDT, YYEEEE. The CDR3 DNA sequence: TGTGCCAGCAGCTTCCGGGACGCTCGGGGGAAACTGTTTTTT. Translated: CASSFRDARGKLFF.

This chain links TRBV7-6 with TRBJ2-7; 7 bases line up with TRBD1. V was clipped by 5 bases and J by 6 bases; unmatched bases: 10. Germline-derived CDR1 and CDR2 are SGHVS and FNYEAQ. The CDR3 length is 14 residues. CDR3 coding DNA: TGTGCCAGCAGCGGACAAGCAGGGGGAAGCGAGCAGTACTTC. Amino acid sequence: CASSGQAGGSEQYF.

The chain is built from TRBV19 and TRBJ1-1; D remains unclear. The CDR3 is 14 amino acids. Germline values: CDR1 LNHDA, CDR2 SQIVND (reference sequence). Between the trimmed V and J ends, which lost 6 bases and 1 base, there was a span of 12 bases. CDR3 amino acids: CASRDPTANTEAFF. For the CDR3, the DNA is TGTGCCAGTAGGGATCCGACGGCGAACACTGAAGCTTTCTTT.

Points on this clone: Germline and junction disagree at one end, which may indicate a read error. The chain couples TRBV5-1 to TRBJ1-2, with a tentative D call TRBD1 (5 bases). The CDR3 spans 14 residues. Germline V gene sequence: CDR1 SGHRS, CDR2 YFSETQ. The CDR3 sequence is CASTLTDSNYGYTF. The CDR3 DNA reads TGCGCCAGCACCTTGACAGATTCCAACTATGGCTACACCTTC.

The chain recombines TRBV5-4 with TRBJ1-4, with a possible D match to TRBD1 (6 bases). CDR1 is SGHNT and CDR2 is YYREEE in the germline V gene (reference sequence). Trimming removed 3 bases from V and 3 bases from J, with 24 bases in between. CDR3 length: 19 residues. The CDR3 here is CASSYLLNRAAGPNEKLFF. The CDR3 DNA reads as TGTGCCAGCAGCTATCTCCTAAACAGGGCCGCAGGCCCTAATGAAAAACTGTTTTTT. Variable domain in full (rest from reference TRBV5-4 and TRBJ1-4): ETGVTQSPTHLIKTRGQQVTLRCSSQSGHNTVSWYQQALGQGPQFIFQYYREEENGRGNFPPRFSGLQFPNYSSELNVNALELDDSALYLCASSYLLNRAAGPNEKLFFGSGTQLSVL.